The 28 T cell receptor beta chains in this list originate from one sample, sequenced in a study of blood T cell repertoires in COVID-19 (TCRdb year 2020). The library was produced with the immunoSEQ multiplex PCR assay. TCRdb holds this immuneACCESS table with in-frame rearrangements only. Some clones are missing; in checked studies, unresolved V genes explain under half, and the rest has no known cause. This sample is represented by about 240,000 clones; about 80% of them were singletons. The ten largest clones capture 3.3% of the sample. What was sequenced was peripheral blood. The receptor source for this set is a woman older than 75 with acute or convalescent COVID-19.

This chain links TRBV19 with TRBJ2-5; TRBD2 agrees at 12 bases. Trimming removed 7 bases from V and 4 bases from J; junction bases left unmatched: 4. The CDR3 is made up of 14 amino acids. Germline-derived CDR1 and CDR2 are LNHDA and SQIVND (reference sequence). The CDR3 coding sequence is TGTGCCAGTACCGAGGGACTAGCGGGAGAGACCCAGTACTTC. This codes for CASTEGLAGETQYF.

The chain links TRBV18 to TRBJ2-1; 7 bases are a match to TRBD1. The V segment lost 5 bases and the J segment 4 bases; nucleotides outside the gene matches: 8. The length of the CDR3 is 15 residues. From germline, CDR1 is KGHSH and CDR2 LQKENI. The CDR3 protein is CASSFDRATYNEQFF. The CDR3 nucleotides are TGTGCCAGCTCATTTGACAGGGCGACTTACAATGAGCAGTTCTTC.

Here the CDR3 DNA reads TGTGCCAGCAGCTCCCCAGGGCGGGGGACCGGGGAGCTGTTTTTT. Translation gives CASSSPGRGTGELFF. The chain links TRBV7-9 to TRBJ2-2; 7 nucleotides align to TRBD2. V lost 4 bases, J lost 5 bases, and 7 bases stayed unmatched. Germline loops: CDR1 SEHNR, CDR2 FQNEAQ (reference sequence). The CDR3 is made up of 15 amino acids.

The rearrangement uses TRBV7-9 and TRBJ2-6, with D possibly being TRBD1 (5 bases). V was cut by 5 bases and J by 4 bases, with 15 bases left in between. Germline V gives CDR1 SEHNR, CDR2 FQNEAQ (reference sequence). The CDR3 spans 16 residues. The CDR3 loop is CASSPQGHTGANVLTF. CDR3 DNA: TGTGCCAGCAGCCCCCAAGGACACACAGGGGCCAACGTCCTGACTTTC.

J is TRBJ2-1 and V is TRBV7-9; TRBD1 agrees at 8 bases. Looked up from germline, CDR1 is SEHNR and CDR2 is FQNEAQ (reference sequence). This CDR3 is built from 15 residues. J lost 0 bases, V lost 5 bases, and 3 bases had no gene match. Here the CDR3 reads CASSRQGASYNEQFF. The CDR3 nucleotides are TGTGCCAGCAGCCGCCAGGGGGCCTCCTACAATGAGCAGTTCTTC.

The chain combines TRBV19 with TRBJ1-6; 8 positions agree with TRBD1. The V segment lost 5 bases and the J segment 7 bases; nucleotides outside the gene matches: 19. This CDR3 is built from 19 residues. The V gene's germline CDR1 is LNHDA and CDR2 SQIVND (reference sequence). This CDR3 is CASSPPPGTGGIVNSPLHF. The CDR3 DNA reads as TGTGCCAGTAGTCCACCTCCCGGGACAGGAGGGATTGTGAATTCACCCCTCCACTTT.

This chain joins TRBV28 and TRBJ2-1, with TRBD2 matching 9 bases. The germline V gene has CDR1 MDHEN and CDR2 SYDVKM. The CDR3 is 15 amino acids. Losses at the gene ends were 8 bases for V and 9 bases for J; bases not matched to a gene: 14. The CDR3 coding sequence is TGTGCCAGCGAACCTAGCGGGACGGGCGGGGGTGAGCAGTTCTTC. Protein sequence: CASEPSGTGGGEQFF.

This clone has just one count. Other DNA sequences within the sample encode an identical CDR3. This rearrangement joins TRBV12-5 to TRBJ1-6, with D unclear. The CDR3 is 13 residues long. From germline, CDR1 is LGHNT and CDR2 FRNRAP. The germline V and J ends were trimmed by 1 base and 7 bases, with 5 bases remaining between them. Written as DNA, the CDR3 is TGTGCTAGTGGTTTGGAGCCAAATTCACCCCTCCACTTT. Its translation: CASGLEPNSPLHF.

The genes are TRBV12-3 or TRBV12-4 and TRBJ1-1; D is unresolved. Trimming stripped 3 bases from V and 0 bases from J, with 5 bases between. The CDR3 loop spans 13 amino acids. CDR3 in amino acids: CASSFTVNTEAFF. The CDR3 region has the DNA TGTGCCAGCAGTTTTACGGTGAACACTGAAGCTTTCTTT.

This rearrangement joins TRBV6-5 to TRBJ2-3; 11 nucleotides agree with TRBD2. This CDR3 comprises 15 residues. Germline CDR1 is MNHEY and CDR2 is SVGAGI. After removal of 6 bases from V and 4 bases from J, the junction contained 6 bases not matched to a gene. In nucleotides, the CDR3 is TGTGCCAGCAGAGGACTAGCGGGTAACGCAGATACGCAGTATTTT. Its protein product is CASRGLAGNADTQYF.

The chain employs TRBV30 and TRBJ2-3, with D possibly being TRBD1 (5 bases). Per the germline V gene, CDR1 is GTSNPN and CDR2 is SVGIG (reference sequence). This CDR3 is built from 12 residues. V shed 2 bases and J shed 4 bases, with 7 bases lying between them. CDR3 amino acids: CAWSLGADTQYF. DNA for the CDR3: TGTGCCTGGAGTTTAGGGGCAGATACGCAGTATTTT.

This chain connects TRBV5-5 to TRBJ2-5, with D tentatively TRBD2 (5 bases). The germline V gene encodes CDR1 SGHKS and CDR2 YYEKEE (reference sequence). The CDR3 is 15 amino acids. V was shortened by 0 bases and J by 6 bases, with 15 bases between the two germline ends. CDR3 sequence: CASSLEGGGGKTQYF. As DNA, the CDR3 is TGTGCCAGCAGCTTGGAGGGCGGAGGAGGAAAGACCCAGTACTTC.

This sequence joins TRBV9 and TRBJ2-1, with 7 bases aligning to TRBD2. CDR3 length: 15 amino acids. Germline loops: CDR1 SGDLS, CDR2 YYNGEE. V lost 0 bases, J lost 4 bases, and 4 bases stayed unmatched. Here the CDR3 reads CASSVASGGYNEQFF. CDR3 nucleotides: TGTGCCAGCAGCGTAGCCTCGGGAGGTTACAATGAGCAGTTCTTC.

The rearrangement joins TRBV18 to TRBJ1-1; D is uncertain. Germline CDR1 is KGHSH and CDR2 is LQKENI. This CDR3 has 15 residues. Between the trimmed V and J ends, which lost 1 base and 0 bases, there was a span of 9 bases. CDR3 sequence (DNA): TGTGCCAGCTCACCACAGGAGGGTATGAACACTGAAGCTTTCTTT. Translated, it gives CASSPQEGMNTEAFF.

This sequence joins TRBV30 and TRBJ1-1; 7 nucleotides match TRBD1. V shed 5 bases, J shed 6 bases, and the junction held 9 bases outside the gene matches. CDR3 length: 13 amino acids. The germline V gene encodes CDR1 GTSNPN and CDR2 SVGIG (reference sequence). CDR3 protein: CAWAGQSIAEAFF. CDR3 coding DNA: TGTGCCTGGGCGGGACAGTCAATCGCTGAAGCTTTCTTT.

There are a few counts of this clone. The J gene is TRBJ2-1, the V gene TRBV5-1, with TRBD2 matching 10 bases. CDR3 length equals 15 residues. V shed 6 bases and J 6 bases; nucleotides not matched to a gene: 9. CDR1 and CDR2 (germline): SGHRS, YFSETQ. CDR3 protein: CASNPLAGASNEQFF. In DNA, the CDR3 is TGCGCCAGCAACCCCCTAGCGGGAGCTTCCAATGAGCAGTTCTTC.

V is TRBV5-6 and J is TRBJ2-7; 8 bases line up with TRBD1. This CDR3 comprises 15 residues. CDR1 is SGHDT, CDR2 YYEEEE, per germline. V lost 5 bases, J lost 0 bases, and 7 bases stayed unmatched. The CDR3 DNA is TGTGCCAGCAGGCCCCAGGGGGCATTCTCCTACGAGCAGTACTTC. Encoded protein: CASRPQGAFSYEQYF.

V usage is TRBV12-3 or TRBV12-4 and J usage is TRBJ1-6; the match to TRBD1 covers 8 bases. The CDR3 contains 12 residues. V trimming: 6 bases; J trimming: 8 bases; junction bases outside the gene matches: 0. Here the CDR3 reads CASRDRDSPLHF. In nucleotides, the CDR3 is TGTGCCAGCAGGGACAGGGATTCACCCCTCCACTTT.

The chain employs TRBV29-1 and TRBJ1-2; TRBD1 agrees at 9 bases. Germline CDR1 SQVTM, CDR2 ANQGSEA. This CDR3 region has 13 residues. V gave up 4 bases and J gave up 4 bases; unmatched junction bases: 4. The CDR3 loop reads CSVGVTGGYGYTF. CDR3 nucleotide sequence: TGCAGCGTTGGAGTGACAGGGGGCTATGGCTACACCTTC.

V usage is TRBV12-5 and J usage is TRBJ2-3, with D tentatively TRBD1 (5 bases). Germline lookup yields CDR1 LGHNT and CDR2 FRNRAP. This CDR3 has 15 residues. Trimming left V 1 base short and J 0 bases short, with 8 bases between. The CDR3 bases are TGTGCTAGTGGTTTGGGGGGCCCGAGCACAGATACGCAGTATTTT. This gives the protein CASGLGGPSTDTQYF.

The chain carries TRBV6-2 or TRBV6-3 and TRBJ2-6; tentatively, D is TRBD2 (6 bases). Germline V gene sequence: CDR1 MNHEY, CDR2 SVGEGT. The V end lost 4 bases, the J end lost 2 bases, and 9 bases lay between the germline ends. The CDR3 covers 15 residues. CDR3 coding DNA: TGTGCCAGCAGTTCAGGAGGGGCTGGGGCCAACGTCCTGACTTTC. Protein product: CASSSGGAGANVLTF.

DNA of the CDR3: TGTGCCAGCAGCTTAGAAAGTGGGGGGAAATATAGACAGACCCAGTACTTC. This codes for CASSLESGGKYRQTQYF. This chain uses TRBV7-2 with TRBJ2-5; D is perhaps TRBD2 (6 bases). This CDR3 has 17 amino acids. The germline gives CDR1 SGHTA, CDR2 FQGNSA. Trimming left V 1 base short and J 6 bases short, with 21 bases between. Variable domain in full (rest from reference TRBV7-2 and TRBJ2-5): GAGVSQSPSNKVTEKGKDVELRCDPISGHTALYWYRQSLGQGLEFLIYFQGNSAPDKSGLPSDRFSAERTGGSVSTLTIQRTQQEDSAVYLCASSLESGGKYRQTQYFGPGTRLLVL.

This CDR3 is CASSVAGGNENEQFF. CDR3 nucleotide sequence: TGTGCCAGCAGCGTAGCGGGGGGGAACGAGAATGAGCAGTTCTTC. This sequence joins TRBV9 and TRBJ2-1, with 8 bases that match TRBD2. There are 15 residues in the CDR3. Unmatched junction bases numbered 6, after V lost 0 bases and J lost 7 bases. Germline V gene data show CDR1 as SGDLS and CDR2 as YYNGEE.

The chain is built from TRBV11-2 and TRBJ2-2; TRBD2 might be the D (5 bases). CDR1 and CDR2 from the germline V gene are SGHAT and FQNNGV. The CDR3 has 19 amino acids. V was clipped by 2 bases and J by 5 bases, with 24 bases between them. As DNA, the CDR3 is TGTGCCAGCAGCTTAAGGTCTAAATTTGGGAGTTCGGAGACCGGGGAGCTGTTTTTT. Its translation: CASSLRSKFGSSETGELFF.

The rearrangement uses TRBV6-5 and TRBJ2-3; maybe TRBD1 (5 bases). The CDR3 is 15 amino acids. Trimming left V 5 bases short and J 4 bases short, with 16 bases between. The germline V gene has CDR1 MNHEY and CDR2 SVGAGI. This CDR3 reads CASSIPLTDADTQYF. CDR3 nucleotide sequence: TGTGCCAGCAGTATTCCCTTGACAGACGCAGATACGCAGTATTTT.

Turning to this clone: Other DNA sequences of this sample code for an identical CDR3. J is TRBJ2-1 and V is TRBV5-1, with TRBD2 matching 9 bases. Trimming took 4 bases from V and 5 from J; bases not matched to a gene: 1. Germline CDR1 reads SGHRS; CDR2 reads YFSETQ. The CDR3 is 13 residues long. The CDR3 spells CASSRLADNEQFF. The CDR3 DNA is TGCGCCAGCAGCCGACTAGCGGACAATGAGCAGTTCTTC.

This clone has more than one count but fewer than ten. The chain joins TRBV6-1 to TRBJ1-4; 7 nucleotides align to TRBD1. CDR3 length: 15 residues. Germline V gene data show CDR1 as MNHNS and CDR2 as SASEGT. Trimming at V came to 3 bases and at J to 5 bases, leaving 6 bases not matched to a gene. The CDR3 DNA reads TGTGCCAGCAGTGACATGGGACAGCCGAATGAAAAACTGTTTTTT. This sequence encodes CASSDMGQPNEKLFF.

The rearrangement uses TRBV21-1 and TRBJ2-3; the D call TRBD2 from the table was never checked on the DNA. TRBV21-1 is annotated as a pseudogene. CDR3 length: 17 amino acids. CDR3 region: CASSKASSGFSTDTQYF. The CDR3, as DNA: TGTGCCAGCAGCAAAGCGTCTAGCGGGTTTAGCACAGATACGCAGTATTTT.